These 18 T cell receptor beta chains share one sample of origin, sequenced in a study of blood T cell repertoires in COVID-19. This table comes from immunoSEQ multiplex PCR, and its TCRdb copy is limited to in-frame clones, with some not included. This repertoire shows around 470,000 clones, around 91% found once; its top ten account for roughly 0.66%. What was sequenced was PBMCs or T cells enriched from blood (not recorded which). These receptors originate from a man in his late teens or twenties who had recovered from COVID-19.

The CDR3 here is CASSLRSGGASGGYTF. In nucleotides, the CDR3 is TGCGCCAGCAGCTTGCGGTCAGGGGGCGCGAGCGGGGGCTACACCTTC. The gene calls are TRBV5-1 and TRBJ1-2; 8 bases are a match to TRBD1. The CDR3 is made up of 16 amino acids. Germline V gene data show CDR1 as SGHRS and CDR2 as YFSETQ. J was trimmed by 8 bases and V by 1 base; bases with no gene match: 13.

This chain joins TRBV11-2 and TRBJ1-6; D gene uncertain. This CDR3 contains 13 residues. The germline V gene has CDR1 SGHAT and CDR2 FQNNGV. Trimming removed 0 bases from V and 7 bases from J, with 4 bases in between. The CDR3 DNA follows: TGTGCCAGCAGCTTAGACAGGAATTCACCCCTCCACTTT. It codes for CASSLDRNSPLHF.

The CDR3 nucleotides are TGTGCCAGTAGATCGGGACAGTCAGTCCCCTACGGCTACACCTTC. Translating it yields CASRSGQSVPYGYTF. J is TRBJ1-2 and V is TRBV19; 7 bases match TRBD1. This CDR3 is 15 amino acids long. J was trimmed by 8 bases and V by 6 bases; bases with no gene match: 15. The V gene's germline CDR1 is LNHDA and CDR2 SQIVND (reference sequence).

The genes are TRBV2 and TRBJ1-4; no firm D call. The ends were cut back, 6 bases at V and 4 bases at J, with 12 bases in the middle. Per germline, CDR1 SNHLY and CDR2 FYNNEI. CDR3 size: 14 residues. The CDR3 loop reads CASSGALRNEKLFF. Here the CDR3 DNA reads TGTGCCAGCAGCGGAGCGCTTCGTAATGAAAAACTGTTTTTT.

V and J are TRBV5-8 and TRBJ1-4, with D maybe TRBD1 (6 bases). This CDR3 has 16 amino acids. CDR1 SGHTS and CDR2 YDEGEE come from the germline V gene. V lost 4 bases, J lost 0 bases, and 13 bases lay in between. CDR3: CASSPGQIATNEKLFF. Here the CDR3 DNA reads TGTGCCAGCAGCCCCGGACAGATTGCAACTAATGAAAAACTGTTTTTT.

Note on this clone: Other DNA variants within this sample encode the same CDR3. The rearrangement uses TRBV2 and TRBJ1-1, with D uncertain. From germline, CDR1 is SNHLY and CDR2 FYNNEI. Between the trimmed V and J ends, which lost 6 bases and 0 bases, there was a span of 8 bases. The CDR3 runs 13 residues. This chain's CDR3 is CASSWTVNTEAFF. The CDR3 DNA reads TGTGCCAGCAGCTGGACTGTGAACACTGAAGCTTTCTTT.

The genes are TRBV4-2 and TRBJ2-1, with a tentative D call TRBD2 (6 bases). V lost 4 bases to trimming and J lost 1 base, with 11 bases between them. The germline gives CDR1 LGHNA, CDR2 YNFKEQ. The CDR3 is 15 residues long. This chain's CDR3 is CASSPASASYNEQFF. The CDR3 nucleotides read TGTGCCAGCAGCCCCGCTAGCGCTTCCTACAATGAGCAGTTCTTC.

J is TRBJ1-6 and V is TRBV4-2; TRBD1 matches 7 bases. From germline, CDR1 is LGHNA and CDR2 YNFKEQ. After removal of 2 bases from V and 5 bases from J, the junction contained 6 bases not matched to a gene. The CDR3 has 16 amino acids. The CDR3 here is CASSQTQGLNNSPLHF. The DNA for the CDR3 is TGTGCCAGCAGCCAAACACAGGGGTTGAATAATTCACCCCTCCACTTT.

The rearrangement joins TRBV6-5 to TRBJ1-5, with D perhaps matching TRBD1 (6 bases). Germline values: CDR1 MNHEY, CDR2 SVGAGI. The CDR3 is made up of 13 amino acids. The V and J ends lost 6 bases and 4 bases respectively, with 10 bases between them. CDR3 nucleotide sequence: TGTGCCAGCAGCCTGGACAGAAATCAGCCCCAGCATTTT. Its protein product is CASSLDRNQPQHF.

This chain joins TRBV11-2 and TRBJ2-1; possible D gene TRBD2, 5 bases. This CDR3 is 16 amino acids long. CDR1 is SGHAT, CDR2 FQNNGV, per germline. V lost 3 bases and J lost 5, with 17 bases in between. The CDR3 protein is CASSFMGDPRNNEQFF. The CDR3 DNA reads TGTGCCAGCAGCTTCATGGGAGACCCAAGGAACAATGAGCAGTTCTTC.

The chain uses TRBV5-8 and TRBJ1-3, with 7 bases matching TRBD1. V trimming: 0 bases; J trimming: 4 bases; junction bases outside the gene matches: 7. Per the germline V gene, CDR1 is SGHTS and CDR2 is YDEGEE. This CDR3 contains 16 residues. Here the CDR3 reads CASSLAGQAFGNTIYF. The CDR3 DNA follows: TGTGCCAGCAGCTTGGCAGGACAGGCTTTCGGAAACACCATATATTTT.

The chain carries TRBV5-4 and TRBJ1-3, with D possibly TRBD1 on 5 matching bases. Trimming shortened V by 0 bases and J by 0 bases, and 13 bases separated the two germline ends. CDR3 length equals 17 residues. Germline CDR1 reads SGHNT; CDR2 reads YYREEE (reference sequence). The CDR3, as DNA: TGTGCCAGCAGCTTGGGGTCAGGGTTTATCTCTGGAAACACCATATATTTT. The encoded protein is CASSLGSGFISGNTIYF.

CDR3 sequence (DNA): TGTGCCACCAGCAGTTCTGAGGAGGGGTCCGAACCCCTCCACTTT. Protein: CATSSSEEGSEPLHF. This sequence joins TRBV15 and TRBJ1-6; D may be TRBD1 (5 bases). This CDR3 has 15 residues. Trimming stripped 3 bases from V and 12 bases from J, with 18 bases between. CDR1 is LNHNV and CDR2 is YYDKDF in the germline V gene (reference sequence).

The chain carries TRBV7-3 and TRBJ1-6; D ambiguous. The V gene's germline CDR1 is SGHTA and CDR2 FQGTGA. CDR3 length equals 12 residues. The germline V and J ends were trimmed by 0 bases and 9 bases, with 3 bases remaining between them. CDR3 DNA sequence: TGTGCCAGCAGCTTAACCTGTTCACCCCTCCACTTT. It specifies CASSLTCSPLHF.

V gene TRBV5-4 combines with J gene TRBJ2-1; D unresolved. Germline-derived CDR1 and CDR2 are SGHNT and YYREEE (reference sequence). The CDR3 runs 14 residues. Between the trimmed V and J ends, which lost 2 bases and 2 bases, there was a span of 8 bases. The CDR3 loop is CASSFGEPYNEQFF. The CDR3 DNA sequence: TGTGCCAGCAGCTTCGGTGAGCCCTACAATGAGCAGTTCTTC.

The chain uses TRBV11-2 and TRBJ1-1, with 8 bases aligning to TRBD1. CDR1 and CDR2 (germline): SGHAT, FQNNGV. This CDR3 has 15 amino acids. J lost 3 bases, V lost 5 bases, and 8 bases had no gene match. The CDR3 DNA reads TGTGCCAGCAGCCTCCCGACAGGGGTCTACACTGAAGCTTTCTTT. This encodes CASSLPTGVYTEAFF.

This chain joins TRBV27 and TRBJ2-1, with a possible D match to TRBD2 (6 bases). V was pared by 7 bases and J by 10 bases, with 23 bases between. Germline V CDR1 and CDR2: MNHEY, SMNVEV (reference sequence). The CDR3 runs to 15 residues. The CDR3 here is CASTLRYTSREEQFF. The CDR3 region has the DNA TGTGCCAGCACCCTTAGGTATACTAGCCGGGAAGAGCAGTTCTTC.

The chain recombines TRBV7-9 with TRBJ2-5; no clear D. Deletions cut 5 bases from V and 3 bases from J, with 4 bases between. The germline gives CDR1 SEHNR, CDR2 FQNEAQ (reference sequence). The CDR3 contains 11 residues. CDR3 residues: CASSPKETQYF. The CDR3 bases are TGTGCCAGCAGCCCTAAAGAGACCCAGTACTTC.